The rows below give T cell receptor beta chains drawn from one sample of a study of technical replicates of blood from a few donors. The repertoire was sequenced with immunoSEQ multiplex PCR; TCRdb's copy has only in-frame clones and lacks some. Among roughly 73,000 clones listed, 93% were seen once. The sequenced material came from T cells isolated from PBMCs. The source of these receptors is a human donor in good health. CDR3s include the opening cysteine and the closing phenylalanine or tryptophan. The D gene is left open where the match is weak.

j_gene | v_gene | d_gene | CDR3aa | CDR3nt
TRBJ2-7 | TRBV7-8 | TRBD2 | CASSPRLASSYEQYF | TGTGCCAGCAGCCCCCGACTAGCGAGCTCCTACGAGCAGTACTTC
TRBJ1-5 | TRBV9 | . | CASSVNQNQPQHF | TGTGCCAGCAGTGTGAATCAGAATCAGCCCCAGCATTTT
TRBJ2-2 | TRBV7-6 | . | CASSLELRTRKPGELFF | TGTGCCAGCAGCTTAGAATTGCGGACACGTAAACCCGGGGAGCTGTTTTTT
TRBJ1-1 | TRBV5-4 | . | CASSSGQNDAEAFF | TGTGCCAGCAGCTCGGGACAAAATGACGCTGAAGCTTTCTTT
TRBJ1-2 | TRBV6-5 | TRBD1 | CASSYSRTGSYGYTF | TGTGCCAGCAGTTACTCGAGGACAGGGAGCTATGGCTACACCTTC
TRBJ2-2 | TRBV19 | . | CASSIDGTPGPEELFF | TGTGCCAGTAGTATAGATGGGACACCGGGCCCGGAGGAGCTGTTTTTT
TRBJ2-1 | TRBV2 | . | CASSSDRPQFF | TGTGCCAGCAGCTCTGACAGACCGCAGTTCTTC
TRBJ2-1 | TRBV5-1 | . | CASSLVQRDEQFF | TGCGCCAGCAGCTTGGTCCAGAGGGATGAGCAGTTCTTC
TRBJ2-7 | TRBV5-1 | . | CASSLDRSSYEQYF | TGCGCCAGCAGCTTGGACAGGAGCTCCTACGAGCAGTACTTC
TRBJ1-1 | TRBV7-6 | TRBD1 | CASSSQGALTEAFF | TGTGCCAGCAGTTCACAGGGGGCGCTCACTGAAGCTTTCTTT
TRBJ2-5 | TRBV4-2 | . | CASSPLSLQETQYF | TGTGCCAGCAGCCCTCTTTCCCTACAAGAGACCCAGTACTTC
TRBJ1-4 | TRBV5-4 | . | CASSWGGANEKLFF | TGTGCCAGCAGCTGGGGGGGCGCGAATGAAAAACTGTTTTTT
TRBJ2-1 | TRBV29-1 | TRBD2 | CSGLRQYSLAGYNEQFF | TGCAGCGGCCTACGCCAATACTCCCTAGCGGGATACAATGAGCAGTTCTTC
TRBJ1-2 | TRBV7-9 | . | CASSPRTVTNYGYTF | TGTGCCAGCAGCCCAAGGACAGTCACTAACTATGGCTACACCTTC